This T cell receptor (beta chain) was identified during a study of blood T cell repertoires in COVID-19. Overall study context: The United States, Italy and Spain supplied acute and convalescent COVID-19 samples. Nucleic acid was either cDNA or gDNA, and it came from T cells, B-cell-depleted T cells, or PBMCs.

The CDR3 totals 14 residues. Trimming cost V 7 bases and J 2 bases, with 12 bases left between them. Germline CDR1 and CDR2: MGHDK and SYGVNS. Original methodology: How many nucleated cells were present was estimated from reference gene primer amplification. Data came from immunoSEQ multiplex PCR; TCRdb stores just in-frame clones and leaves some out. V, J and clone size reflect that table, while D and trimming were determined from the DNA. Of 150,000 to 200,000 clones listed, 86% are singletons. The TCR was taken from a man aged 50 to 60 with active or convalescent COVID-19. The sequenced sample was peripheral blood. This sequence joins TRBV25-1 and TRBJ1-5; D gene unclear. The CDR3 spells CASTRPAGNQPQHF. The CDR3 DNA is TGTGCCAGCACCCGACCGGCGGGCAATCAGCCCCAGCATTTT. Full variable domain (missing parts from reference TRBV25-1 and TRBJ1-5): EADIYQTPRYLVIGTGKKITLECSQTMGHDKMYWYQQDPGMELHLIHYSYGVNSTEKGDLSSESTVSRIRTEHFPLTLESARPSHTSQYLCASTRPAGNQPQHFGDGTRLSIL.